A selection of T cell receptor beta chains follows, all from one sample in a study of PD-1 blockade in classical Hodgkin lymphoma. Method: immunoSEQ multiplex PCR; TCRdb's copy keeps in-frame clones and lacks some. The table includes 20,000 to 25,000 clones, around four fifths detected once. The sample in question was peripheral blood mononuclear cells (PBMCs), obtained before the second cycle of nivolumab. The receptor set was obtained from a human donor with classical Hodgkin lymphoma. Both conserved end residues are part of each CDR3.

V	CDR3
TRBV7-8	CASSLEGQNTEAFF
TRBV7-9	CASSPYSIRDPYNEQFF
TRBV6-6	CASSYWSLGGEQFF
TRBV28	CASNSDTNYGYTF
TRBV9	CASSVNTGVGGAFF
TRBV6-5	CASNNGGEAFF
TRBV7-2	CASSLEGGLVDEQFF
TRBV7-8	CASSLRWNTEAFF
TRBV7-9	CASSSRTGDGYTF
TRBV6-6	CASSYGSSYGYTF
TRBV7-2	CASSLVAPSRGRAGNTIYF
TRBV18	CASSPPSGVQETQYF
TRBV7-8	CASSPYRVEKNYGYTF
TRBV28	CASRRDRAIYEQYF
TRBV9	CASSVGAGGPVTEQFF
TRBV11-2	CASSLRGQGGSFYF